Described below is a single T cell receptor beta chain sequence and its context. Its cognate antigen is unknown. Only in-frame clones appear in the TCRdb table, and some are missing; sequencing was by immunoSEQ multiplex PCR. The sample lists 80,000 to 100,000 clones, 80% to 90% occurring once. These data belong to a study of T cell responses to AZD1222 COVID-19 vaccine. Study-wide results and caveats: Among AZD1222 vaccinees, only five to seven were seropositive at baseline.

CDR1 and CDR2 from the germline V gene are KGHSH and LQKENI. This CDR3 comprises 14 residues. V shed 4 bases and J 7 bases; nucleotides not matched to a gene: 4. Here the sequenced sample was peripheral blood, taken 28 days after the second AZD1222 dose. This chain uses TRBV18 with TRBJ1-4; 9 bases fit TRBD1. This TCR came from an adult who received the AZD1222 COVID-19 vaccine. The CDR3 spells CASSLQGAFEKLFF. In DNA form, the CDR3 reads TGTGCCAGCTCACTACAGGGGGCCTTTGAAAAACTGTTTTTT.